Sequencing of this T cell receptor beta chain was carried out in a study of cytomegalovirus exposure and HLA in healthy donors. Overall study findings and caveats: A cluster of highly shared sequence variants was likely a sequencing artifact. Analysis was carried out at a later point, and it linked a missense DCLRE1C variant to TCR beta V- and J-gene trimming. Later on, an analysis found that several of the most significant clusters appeared to be linked to common viral pathogens, which included parvovirus B19. Specific recognition of CMV antigens was confirmed in vitro for three chains (all CMV-associated).

V gave up 2 bases and J gave up 1 base, with 13 bases separating them. The CDR3 is 16 residues long. Germline V gene lookup returns CDR1 SGHVS and CDR2 FQNEAQ. In regard to this clone: Antigen unknown.

PCR used 60 Vbeta primers and 13 Jbeta primers. Only in-frame clones appear in the TCRdb table, and some are missing; sequencing was by immunoSEQ multiplex PCR. In the table there are 95,000 to 100,000 clones, about three quarters of which are singletons. The gene calls are TRBV7-8 and TRBJ2-3; D might be TRBD1 (6 bases). The material sequenced was PBMCs. The origin of this receptor is a human donor in good health. The CDR3 sequence is CASSLFSAGGTDTQYF. For the CDR3, the DNA is TGTGCCAGCAGCTTATTTTCGGCAGGGGGCACAGATACGCAGTATTTT.